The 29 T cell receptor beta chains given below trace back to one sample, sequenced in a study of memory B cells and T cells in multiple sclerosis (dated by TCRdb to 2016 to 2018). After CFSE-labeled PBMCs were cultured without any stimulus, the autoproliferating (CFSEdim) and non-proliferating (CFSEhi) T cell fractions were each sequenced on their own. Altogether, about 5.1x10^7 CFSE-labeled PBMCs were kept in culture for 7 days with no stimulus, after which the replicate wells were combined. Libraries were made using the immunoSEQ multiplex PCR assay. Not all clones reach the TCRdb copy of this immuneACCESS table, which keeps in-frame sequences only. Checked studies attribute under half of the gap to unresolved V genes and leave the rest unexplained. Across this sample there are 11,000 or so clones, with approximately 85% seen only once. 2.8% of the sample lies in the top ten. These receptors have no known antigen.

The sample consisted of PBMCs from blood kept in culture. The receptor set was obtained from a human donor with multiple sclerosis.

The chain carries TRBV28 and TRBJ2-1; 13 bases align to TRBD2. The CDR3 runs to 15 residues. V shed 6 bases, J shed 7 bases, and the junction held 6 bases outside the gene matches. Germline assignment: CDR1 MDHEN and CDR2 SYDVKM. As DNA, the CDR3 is TGTGCCAGCAGCTTGGGACTAGCGGGATTTAATGAGCAGTTCTTC. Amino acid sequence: CASSLGLAGFNEQFF.

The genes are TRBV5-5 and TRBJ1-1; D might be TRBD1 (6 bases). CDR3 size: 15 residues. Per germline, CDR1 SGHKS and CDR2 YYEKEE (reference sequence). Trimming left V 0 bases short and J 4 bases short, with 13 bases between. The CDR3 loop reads CASSLEGGVGTEAFF. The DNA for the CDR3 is TGTGCCAGCAGCTTGGAGGGGGGCGTGGGCACTGAAGCTTTCTTT.

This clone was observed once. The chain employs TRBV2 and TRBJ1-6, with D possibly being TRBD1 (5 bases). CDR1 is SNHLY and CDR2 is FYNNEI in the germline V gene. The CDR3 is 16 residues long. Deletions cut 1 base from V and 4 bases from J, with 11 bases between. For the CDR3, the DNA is TGTGCCAGCAGTGAAGTTCCAGGGATTTATAATTCACCCCTCCACTTT. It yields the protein CASSEVPGIYNSPLHF.

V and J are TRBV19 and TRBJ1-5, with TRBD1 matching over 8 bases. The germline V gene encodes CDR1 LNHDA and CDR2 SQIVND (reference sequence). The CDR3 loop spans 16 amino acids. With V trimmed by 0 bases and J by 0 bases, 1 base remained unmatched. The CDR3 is CASSIDGQGSNQPQHF. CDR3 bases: TGTGCCAGTAGTATAGATGGACAGGGTAGCAATCAGCCCCAGCATTTT. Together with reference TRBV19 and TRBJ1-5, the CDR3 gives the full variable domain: DGGITQSPKYLFRKEGQNVTLSCEQNLNHDAMYWYRQDPGQGLRLIYYSQIVNDFQKGDIAEGYSVSREKKESFPLTVTSAQKNPTAFYLCASSIDGQGSNQPQHFGDGTRLSIL.

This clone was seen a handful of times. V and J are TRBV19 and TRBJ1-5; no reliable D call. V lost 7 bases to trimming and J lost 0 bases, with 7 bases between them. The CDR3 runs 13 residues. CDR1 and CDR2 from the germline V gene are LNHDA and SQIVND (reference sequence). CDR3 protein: CASTANSNQPQHF. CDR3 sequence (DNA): TGTGCCAGTACCGCCAATAGCAATCAGCCCCAGCATTTT.

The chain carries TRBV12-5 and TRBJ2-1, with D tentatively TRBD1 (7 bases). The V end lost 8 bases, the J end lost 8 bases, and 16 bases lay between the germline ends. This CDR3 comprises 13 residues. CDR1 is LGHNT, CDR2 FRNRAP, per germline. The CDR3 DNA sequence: TGTGCTAGTAGAAAAGGAGGGGGCTATGAGCAGTTCTTC. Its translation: CASRKGGGYEQFF.

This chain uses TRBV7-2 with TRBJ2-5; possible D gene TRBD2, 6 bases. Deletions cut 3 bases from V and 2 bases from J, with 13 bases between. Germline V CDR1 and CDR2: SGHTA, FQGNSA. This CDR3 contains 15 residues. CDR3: CASSLGTYPQETQYF. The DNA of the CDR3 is TGTGCCAGCAGCTTGGGGACTTACCCTCAAGAGACCCAGTACTTC. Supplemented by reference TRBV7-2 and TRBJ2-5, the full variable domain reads GAGVSQSPSNKVTEKGKDVELRCDPISGHTALYWYRQSLGQGLEFLIYFQGNSAPDKSGLPSDRFSAERTGGSVSTLTIQRTQQEDSAVYLCASSLGTYPQETQYFGPGTRLLVL.

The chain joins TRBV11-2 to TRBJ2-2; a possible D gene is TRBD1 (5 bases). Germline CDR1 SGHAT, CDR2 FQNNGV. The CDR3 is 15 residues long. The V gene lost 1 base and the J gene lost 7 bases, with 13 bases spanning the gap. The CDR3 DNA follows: TGTGCCAGCAGCTTAGGACAGACCTCAGGCGGGGAGCTGTTTTTT. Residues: CASSLGQTSGGELFF.

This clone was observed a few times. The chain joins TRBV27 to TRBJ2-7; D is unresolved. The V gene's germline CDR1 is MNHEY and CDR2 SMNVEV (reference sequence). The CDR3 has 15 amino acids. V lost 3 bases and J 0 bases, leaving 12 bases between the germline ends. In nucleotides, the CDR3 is TGTGCCAGCAGTTTCTTTGTTGACGGCTCCTACGAGCAGTACTTC. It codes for CASSFFVDGSYEQYF.

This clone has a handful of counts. This CDR3 is CASSLESGNTIYF. The CDR3 nucleotides read TGTGCCAGCAGCTTAGAATCTGGAAACACCATATATTTT. The J gene is TRBJ1-3, the V gene TRBV7-9; D unclear. The CDR3 spans 13 residues. With 1 base removed from V and 1 base from J, the gap between germline ends came to 2 bases. Looked up from germline, CDR1 is SEHNR and CDR2 is FQNEAQ (reference sequence).

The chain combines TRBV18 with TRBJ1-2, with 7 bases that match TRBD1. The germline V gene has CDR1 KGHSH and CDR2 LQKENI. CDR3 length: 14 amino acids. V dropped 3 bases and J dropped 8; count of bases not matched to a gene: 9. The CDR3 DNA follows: TGTGCCAGCTCACCGGGTGACAGGGTTGGCGGCTACACCTTC. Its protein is CASSPGDRVGGYTF.

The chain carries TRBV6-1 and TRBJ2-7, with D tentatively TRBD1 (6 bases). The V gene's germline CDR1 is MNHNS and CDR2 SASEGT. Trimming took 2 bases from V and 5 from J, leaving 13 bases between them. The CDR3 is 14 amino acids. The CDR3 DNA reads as TGTGCCAGCAGTGAATGGTGGGGGCGCGACGAGCAGTACTTC. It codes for CASSEWWGRDEQYF.

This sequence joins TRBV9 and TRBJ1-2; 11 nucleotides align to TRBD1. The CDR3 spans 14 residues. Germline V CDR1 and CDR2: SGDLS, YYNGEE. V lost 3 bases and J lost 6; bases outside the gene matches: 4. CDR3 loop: CASSARTGGDGYTF. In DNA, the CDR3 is TGTGCCAGCAGCGCCCGGACAGGGGGCGATGGCTACACCTTC. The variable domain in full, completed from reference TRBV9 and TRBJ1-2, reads DSGVTQTPKHLITATGQRVTLRCSPRSGDLSVYWYQQSLDQGLQFLIQYYNGEERAKGNILERFSAQQFPDLHSELNLSSLELGDSALYFCASSARTGGDGYTFGSGTRLTVV.

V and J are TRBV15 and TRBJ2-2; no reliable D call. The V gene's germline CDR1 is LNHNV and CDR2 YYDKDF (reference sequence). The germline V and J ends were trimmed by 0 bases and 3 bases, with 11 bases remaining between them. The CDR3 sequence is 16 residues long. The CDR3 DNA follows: TGTGCCACCAGCAGAGATTCTGGCCTTTACACCGGGGAGCTGTTTTTT. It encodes CATSRDSGLYTGELFF.

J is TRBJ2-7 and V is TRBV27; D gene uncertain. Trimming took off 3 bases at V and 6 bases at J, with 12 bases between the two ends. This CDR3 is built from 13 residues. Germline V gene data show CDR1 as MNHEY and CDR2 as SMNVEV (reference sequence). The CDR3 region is CASSFSVTGEQYF. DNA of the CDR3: TGTGCCAGCAGTTTCTCAGTTACGGGCGAGCAGTACTTC.

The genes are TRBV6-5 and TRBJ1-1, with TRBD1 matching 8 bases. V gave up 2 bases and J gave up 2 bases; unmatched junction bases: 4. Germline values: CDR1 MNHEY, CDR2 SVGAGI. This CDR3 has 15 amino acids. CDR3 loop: CASSYLSGGNTEAFF. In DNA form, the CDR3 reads TGTGCCAGCAGTTACCTTTCAGGGGGCAACACTGAAGCTTTCTTT.

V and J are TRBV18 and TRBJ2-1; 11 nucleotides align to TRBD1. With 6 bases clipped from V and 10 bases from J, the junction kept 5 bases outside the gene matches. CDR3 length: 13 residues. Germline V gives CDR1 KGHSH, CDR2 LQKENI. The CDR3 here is CASSGDRGAEQFF. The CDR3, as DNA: TGTGCCAGCTCTGGGGACAGGGGGGCAGAGCAGTTCTTC. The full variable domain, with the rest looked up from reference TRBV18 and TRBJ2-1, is NAGVMQNPRHLVRRRGQEARLRCSPMKGHSHVYWYRQLPEEGLKFMVYLQKENIIDESGMPKERFSAEFPKEGPSILRIQQVVRGDSAAYFCASSGDRGAEQFFGPGTRLTVL.

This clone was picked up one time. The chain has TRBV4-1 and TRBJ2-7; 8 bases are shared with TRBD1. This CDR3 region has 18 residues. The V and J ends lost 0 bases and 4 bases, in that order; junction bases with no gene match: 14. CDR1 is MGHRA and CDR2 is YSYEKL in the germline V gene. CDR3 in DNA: TGCGCCAGCAGCCAAGAGGGCCTGGCGACAGGGGTTTGGTACGAGCAGTACTTC. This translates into CASSQEGLATGVWYEQYF.

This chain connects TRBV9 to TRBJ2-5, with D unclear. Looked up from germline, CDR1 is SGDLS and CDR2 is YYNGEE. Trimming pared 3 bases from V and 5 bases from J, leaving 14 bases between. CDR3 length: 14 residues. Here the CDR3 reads CASSASQSWETQYF. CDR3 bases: TGTGCCAGCAGCGCCTCTCAGAGCTGGGAGACCCAGTACTTC.

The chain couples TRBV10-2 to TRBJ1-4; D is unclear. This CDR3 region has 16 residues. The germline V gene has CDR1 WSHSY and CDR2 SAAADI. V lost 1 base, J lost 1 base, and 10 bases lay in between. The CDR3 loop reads CASSEWSLGTNEKLFF. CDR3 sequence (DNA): TGCGCCAGCAGTGAGTGGAGCCTTGGAACTAATGAAAAACTGTTTTTT.

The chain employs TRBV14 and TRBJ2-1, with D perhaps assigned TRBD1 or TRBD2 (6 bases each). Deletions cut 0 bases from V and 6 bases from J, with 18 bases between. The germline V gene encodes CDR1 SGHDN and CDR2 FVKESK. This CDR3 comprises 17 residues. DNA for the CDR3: TGTGCCAGCAGCCAAGATTTAGGGGGGCCAAAGGTCAATGAGCAGTTCTTC. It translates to CASSQDLGGPKVNEQFF.

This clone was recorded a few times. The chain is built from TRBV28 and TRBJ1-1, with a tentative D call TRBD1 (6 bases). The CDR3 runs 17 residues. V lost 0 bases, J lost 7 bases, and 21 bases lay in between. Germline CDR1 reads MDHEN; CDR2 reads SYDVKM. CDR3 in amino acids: CASSLWPPGARGNEAFF. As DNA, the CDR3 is TGTGCCAGCAGTTTATGGCCCCCGGGGGCGAGAGGTAATGAAGCTTTCTTT.

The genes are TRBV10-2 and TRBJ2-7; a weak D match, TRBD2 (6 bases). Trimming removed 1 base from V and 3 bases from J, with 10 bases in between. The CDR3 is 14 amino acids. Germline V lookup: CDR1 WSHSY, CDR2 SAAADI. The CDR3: CASSEYRGNYEQYF. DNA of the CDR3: TGCGCCAGCAGTGAGTACCGGGGGAACTACGAGCAGTACTTC.

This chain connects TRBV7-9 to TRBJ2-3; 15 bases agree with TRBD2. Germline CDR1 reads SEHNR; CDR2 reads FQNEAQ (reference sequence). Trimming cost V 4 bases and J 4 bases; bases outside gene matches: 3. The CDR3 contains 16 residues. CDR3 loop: CASSSGLAGGPDTQYF. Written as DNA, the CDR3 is TGTGCCAGCAGCTCCGGACTAGCGGGAGGGCCAGATACGCAGTATTTT.

The CDR3 region is CASSFGSSSYNEQFF. Written as DNA, the CDR3 is TGTGCCAGCAGCTTCGGATCAAGCTCCTACAATGAGCAGTTCTTC. This chain uses TRBV7-3 with TRBJ2-1; D ambiguous. The germline CDR1 and CDR2 sequences are SGHTA and FQGTGA. This CDR3 has 15 residues. V lost 3 bases and J 0 bases, leaving 9 bases between the germline ends.

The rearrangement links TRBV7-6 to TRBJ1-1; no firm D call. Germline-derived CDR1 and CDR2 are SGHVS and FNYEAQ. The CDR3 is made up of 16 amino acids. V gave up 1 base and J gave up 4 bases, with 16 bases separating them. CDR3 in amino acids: CASSLDSPEVSTEAFF. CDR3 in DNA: TGTGCCAGCAGCTTAGATTCTCCTGAGGTGAGCACTGAAGCTTTCTTT.

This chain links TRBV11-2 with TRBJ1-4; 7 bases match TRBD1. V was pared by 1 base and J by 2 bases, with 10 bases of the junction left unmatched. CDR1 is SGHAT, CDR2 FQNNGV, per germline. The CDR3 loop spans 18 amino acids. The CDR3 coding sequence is TGTGCCAGCAGCTTAGGCAGGGGGGAGTCTACGACTAATGAAAAACTGTTTTTT. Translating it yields CASSLGRGESTTNEKLFF.

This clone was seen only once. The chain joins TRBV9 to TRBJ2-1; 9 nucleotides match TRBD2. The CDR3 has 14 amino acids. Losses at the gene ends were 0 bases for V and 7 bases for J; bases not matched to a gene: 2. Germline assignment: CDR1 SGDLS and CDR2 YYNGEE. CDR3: CASSVGTSGNEQFF. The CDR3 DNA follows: TGTGCCAGCAGCGTAGGCACTAGCGGGAATGAGCAGTTCTTC.

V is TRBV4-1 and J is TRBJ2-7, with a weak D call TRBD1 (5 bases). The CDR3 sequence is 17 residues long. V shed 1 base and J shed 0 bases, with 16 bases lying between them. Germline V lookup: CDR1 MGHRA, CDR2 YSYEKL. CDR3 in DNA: TGCGCCAGCAGCCAAGTTCACGGACATCCACCCTCCTACGAGCAGTACTTC. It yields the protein CASSQVHGHPPSYEQYF.